Sequencing of this TCR beta chain was carried out in a study of blood T cell repertoires in COVID-19. CDR1 is MDHEN and CDR2 is SYDVKM in the germline V gene. After removal of 6 bases from V and 1 base from J, the junction contained 11 bases not matched to a gene. The CDR3 covers 17 residues. Membership in each cohort depended on participant-reported clinical history. In the study's own analysis: By means of reference gene primer amplification, nucleated cell counts were estimated. The protocol was immunoSEQ multiplex PCR, while the TCRdb copy is restricted to in-frame clones and leaves out a portion. V and J calls and clone size are given by that table; D and trimming were obtained from the DNA. The table lists about 200,000 clones, just under 90% of them singletons.

The TCR sequence derives from a woman in her thirties with acute COVID-19. This chain connects TRBV28 to TRBJ2-3, with 9 bases identical to TRBD2. Sequencing input: PBMCs or T cells enriched from blood (not recorded which). The CDR3 loop is CASRFRAGGPRTDTQYF. For the CDR3, the DNA is TGTGCCAGCAGGTTCAGGGCGGGGGGGCCGCGCACAGATACGCAGTATTTT.